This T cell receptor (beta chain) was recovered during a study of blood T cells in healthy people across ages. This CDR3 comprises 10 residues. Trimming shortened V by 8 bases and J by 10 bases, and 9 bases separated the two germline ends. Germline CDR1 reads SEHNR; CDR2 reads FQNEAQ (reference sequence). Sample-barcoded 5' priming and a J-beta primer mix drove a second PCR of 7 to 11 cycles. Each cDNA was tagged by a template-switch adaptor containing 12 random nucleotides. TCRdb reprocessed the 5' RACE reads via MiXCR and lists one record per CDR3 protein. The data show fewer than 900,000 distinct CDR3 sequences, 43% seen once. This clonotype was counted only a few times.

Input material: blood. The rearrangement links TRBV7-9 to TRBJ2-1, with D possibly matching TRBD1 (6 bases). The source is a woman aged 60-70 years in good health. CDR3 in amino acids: CASRQEEQFF. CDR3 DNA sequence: TGTGCCAGCCGACAGGAAGAGCAGTTCTTC. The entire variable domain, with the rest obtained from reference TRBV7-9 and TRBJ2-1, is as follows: DTGVSQNPRHKITKRGQNVTFRCDPISEHNRLYWYRQTLGQGPEFLTYFQNEAQLEKSRLLSDRFSAERPKGSFSTLEIQRTEQGDSAMYLCASRQEEQFFGPGTRLTVL.